These 10 T cell receptor beta chains originate from one sample sequenced in a study of blood T cell repertoires in COVID-19. Sequencing was performed with immunoSEQ multiplex PCR; in TCRdb, only in-frame clones are kept and a portion is missing. The sample has approximately 490,000 clones, about nine tenths seen once. Sample: PBMCs or T cells enriched from blood (not recorded which). These receptors came from a woman between 18 and 29 years old who had recovered from COVID-19.

This clone was seen just once. The chain carries TRBV6-5 and TRBJ2-3; tentative D call: TRBD2 (6 bases). V lost 10 bases and J 4 bases, leaving 15 bases between the germline ends. CDR1 MNHEY and CDR2 SVGAGI come from the germline V gene. This CDR3 region has 13 residues. Written as DNA, the CDR3 is TGTGCCACCCGACTAGACCCAGCAGATACGCAGTATTTT. Amino acids: CATRLDPADTQYF.

The chain recombines TRBV7-3 with TRBJ2-3, with D tentatively TRBD1 (5 bases). The CDR3 extends over 14 amino acids. Germline assignment: CDR1 SGHTA and CDR2 FQGTGA. The V end lost 5 bases, the J end lost 6 bases, and 15 bases lay between the germline ends. The CDR3 nucleotides read TGTGCCAGCAGCCTGGGGCCTGCCTCGGATACGCAGTATTTT. As protein: CASSLGPASDTQYF. Looking up the rest from reference TRBV7-3 and TRBJ2-3 gives the full variable domain: GAGVSQTPSNKVTEKGKYVELRCDPISGHTALYWYRQSLGQGPEFLIYFQGTGAADDSGLPNDRFFAVRPEGSVSTLKIQRTERGDSAVYLCASSLGPASDTQYFGPGTRLTVL.

J is TRBJ2-7 and V is TRBV30, with D tentatively TRBD1 (6 bases). The CDR3 is 13 amino acids. The V and J ends lost 1 base and 5 bases respectively, with 12 bases between them. The V gene's germline CDR1 is GTSNPN and CDR2 SVGIG (reference sequence). CDR3 nucleotides: TGTGCCTGGAGTGGGGGGCTCGGGAACGAGCAGTACTTC. This codes for CAWSGGLGNEQYF.

The genes are TRBV28 and TRBJ2-1; 9 nucleotides match TRBD2. V trimming: 2 bases; J trimming: 3 bases; junction bases outside the gene matches: 23. The CDR3 extends over 22 amino acids. Germline lookup yields CDR1 MDHEN and CDR2 SYDVKM. The CDR3 sequence is CASSLDTRGGTSGFQHYNEQFF. The CDR3 DNA follows: TGTGCCAGCAGTTTAGACACCCGAGGGGGTACTAGCGGGTTCCAACACTACAATGAGCAGTTCTTC.

The gene calls are TRBV27 and TRBJ1-3; D gene unclear. The V and J ends lost 4 bases and 4 bases respectively, with 14 bases between them. The CDR3 length is 15 residues. In germline, CDR1 is MNHEY, CDR2 SMNVEV (reference sequence). The chain's CDR3 is CASSSLRVPGNTIYF. CDR3 bases: TGTGCCAGCAGTTCTCTCCGGGTCCCAGGAAACACCATATATTTT.

This CDR3 reads CASSQGVMFQAFF. Written as DNA, the CDR3 is TGCGCCAGCAGCCAAGGCGTTATGTTCCAAGCTTTCTTT. The J gene is TRBJ1-1, the V gene TRBV4-1; D remains unclear. The germline V and J ends were trimmed by 1 base and 9 bases, with 12 bases remaining between them. The CDR3 runs to 13 residues. Germline V gene lookup returns CDR1 MGHRA and CDR2 YSYEKL.

The gene calls are TRBV5-1 and TRBJ2-3, with no clear D. Germline V CDR1 and CDR2: SGHRS, YFSETQ. Trimming cost V 0 bases and J 2 bases, with 7 bases left between them. The CDR3 length is 14 residues. This CDR3 is CASSLDSFTDTQYF. CDR3 DNA: TGCGCCAGCAGCTTGGACAGCTTCACAGATACGCAGTATTTT.

This chain uses TRBV10-3 with TRBJ2-3; D is uncertain. Between the trimmed V and J ends, which lost 3 bases and 2 bases, there was a span of 3 bases. This CDR3 contains 12 residues. CDR1 is ENHRY and CDR2 is SYGVKD in the germline V gene. The CDR3 nucleotides read TGTGCCATCAGTGACCTCACAGATACGCAGTATTTT. Translated, it gives CAISDLTDTQYF.

The genes are TRBV7-3 and TRBJ2-5; 7 bases agree with TRBD2. The CDR3 loop spans 14 amino acids. The ends lost 0 bases at V and 5 bases at J; junction bases unmatched: 3. Germline V gene lookup returns CDR1 SGHTA and CDR2 FQGTGA. CDR3 loop: CASSLTGGMETQYF. In DNA form, the CDR3 reads TGTGCCAGCAGCTTAACCGGGGGGATGGAGACCCAGTACTTC.

The CDR3 bases are TGTGCCAGCAGCTTGGTCCCCATGAACACTGAAGCTTTCTTT. Residues: CASSLVPMNTEAFF. This sequence joins TRBV5-6 and TRBJ1-1; D is undetermined. The CDR3 consists of 14 residues. From germline, CDR1 is SGHDT and CDR2 YYEEEE. V shed 0 bases and J shed 0 bases, with 6 bases lying between them. The variable domain in full, completed from reference TRBV5-6 and TRBJ1-1, reads DAGVTQSPTHLIKTRGQQVTLRCSPKSGHDTVSWYQQALGQGPQFIFQYYEEEERQRGNFPDRFSGHQFPNYSSELNVNALLLGDSALYLCASSLVPMNTEAFFGQGTRLTVV.